The present T cell receptor beta chain was sequenced within a study of T cells in Graves' hyperthyroidism and ophthalmopathy. The CDR3 extends over 16 amino acids. J lost 8 bases, V lost 2 bases, and 11 bases had no gene match. This clonotype came up many times. The TCR beta CDR3 regions underwent amplification using RNA transcripts as the source. With the HTBI primer set, the TCR CDR3 went through a first round of RT-PCR. Each CDR3 protein gets one entry after TCRdb re-called the multiplex PCR reads with MiXCR. The table shows around 300,000 distinct CDR3 sequences, with roughly an eighth occurring only once. Uncontrolled infection, other autoimmune disease, pregnancy and lactation each barred patients from inclusion. Diagnosis relied on clinical symptoms, serum thyroxine and TRAb, thyroid ultrasound and orbital computed tomography. The source of the PBMCs was 10 ml of fresh peripheral blood.

The specimen sequenced was blood. The V gene is TRBV12-3 or TRBV12-4, the J gene TRBJ1-4; TRBD1 matches at 7 bases. The clonotype comes from a woman in her thirties or forties with Graves' ophthalmopathy. Here the CDR3 DNA reads TGTGCCAGCAGTTTAATTTCCGGGACAGAAGGCGAAAAACTGTTTTTT. Protein: CASSLISGTEGEKLFF.